This T cell receptor (beta chain) was documented in a study of T cell clonality in common variable immunodeficiency. Broader study findings: Fewer deletions and N-nucleotide insertions were reportedly seen in common variable immunodeficiency TCR beta sequences.

Sequencing used immunoSEQ multiplex PCR; TCRdb keeps in-frame clones, though not all of them. Observed are roughly 34,000 clones, no singletons, with the top ten taking approximately 7%. This clone ranks as medium-sized (0.01 to 0.1%). As yet, its antigen is unknown. The TCR originated in a human donor with common variable immunodeficiency. Source material: peripheral blood mononuclear cells.

CDR3 residues: CASSSRETQYF. The sequenced CDR3 bases are TGTGCCAGCAGCTCCCGAGAGACC. The chain uses TRBV5-6 and TRBJ2-5; D unresolved. Sequencing ends 3 residues short of the CDR3 end; the germline J gene provides the rest. The CDR3 contains 11 residues. Germline values: CDR1 SGHDT, CDR2 YYEEEE. Between the trimmed V and J ends, which lost 3 bases and 4 bases, there was a span of 4 bases.